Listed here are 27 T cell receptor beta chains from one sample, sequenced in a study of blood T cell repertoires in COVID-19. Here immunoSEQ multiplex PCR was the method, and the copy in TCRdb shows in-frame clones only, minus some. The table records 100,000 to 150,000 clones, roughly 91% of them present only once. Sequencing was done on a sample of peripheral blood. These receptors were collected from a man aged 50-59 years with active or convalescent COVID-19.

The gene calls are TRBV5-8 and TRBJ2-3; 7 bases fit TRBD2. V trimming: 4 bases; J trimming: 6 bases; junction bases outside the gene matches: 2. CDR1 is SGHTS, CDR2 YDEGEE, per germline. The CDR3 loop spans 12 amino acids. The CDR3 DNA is TGTGCCAGCAGCCCAGCGGGGGATACGCAGTATTTT. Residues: CASSPAGDTQYF. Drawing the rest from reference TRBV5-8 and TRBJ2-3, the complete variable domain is EAGVTQSPTHLIKTRGQQATLRCSPISGHTSVYWYQQALGLGLQFLLWYDEGEERNRGNFPPRFSGRQFPNYSSELNVNALELEDSALYLCASSPAGDTQYFGPGTRLTVL.

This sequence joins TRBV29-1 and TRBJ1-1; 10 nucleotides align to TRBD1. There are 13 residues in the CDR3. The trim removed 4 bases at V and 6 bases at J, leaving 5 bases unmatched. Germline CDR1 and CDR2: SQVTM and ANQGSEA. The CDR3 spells CSVGTGGLAEAFF. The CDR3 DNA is TGCAGCGTTGGGACAGGGGGTTTGGCTGAAGCTTTCTTT.

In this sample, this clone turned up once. CDR3 in DNA: TGCGCCAGCAGTTACGTAGCGGGGGGGACGGGAGTCTCCTACGAGCAGTACTTC. Encoded protein: CASSYVAGGTGVSYEQYF. This sequence joins TRBV5-1 and TRBJ2-7, with 11 bases that match TRBD2. J was trimmed by 0 bases and V by 5 bases; bases with no gene match: 13. The germline gives CDR1 SGHRS, CDR2 YFSETQ. The CDR3 runs 18 residues.

CDR3 nucleotides: TGTGCCAAATCTCTGACAGGGTGCTTCCATGAGACCCAGTACTTC. This codes for CAKSLTGCFHETQYF. The chain recombines TRBV21-1 with TRBJ2-5; the tabulated D call, TRBD1, remains unverified against the DNA. TRBV21-1 has pseudogene status. This CDR3 has 15 residues.

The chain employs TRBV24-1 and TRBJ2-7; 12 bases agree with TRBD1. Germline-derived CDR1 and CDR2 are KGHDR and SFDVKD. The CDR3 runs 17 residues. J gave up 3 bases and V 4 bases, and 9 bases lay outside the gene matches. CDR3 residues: CATSDSGGDRGLYEQYF. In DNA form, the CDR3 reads TGTGCCACCAGTGACTCCGGGGGGGACAGGGGGCTCTACGAGCAGTACTTC.

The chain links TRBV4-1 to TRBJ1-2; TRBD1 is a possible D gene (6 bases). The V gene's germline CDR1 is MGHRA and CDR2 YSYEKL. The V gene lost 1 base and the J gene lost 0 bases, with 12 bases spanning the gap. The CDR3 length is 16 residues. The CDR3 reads CASSQVGGQTNYGYTF. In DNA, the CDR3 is TGCGCCAGCAGCCAAGTAGGCGGACAGACTAACTATGGCTACACCTTC.

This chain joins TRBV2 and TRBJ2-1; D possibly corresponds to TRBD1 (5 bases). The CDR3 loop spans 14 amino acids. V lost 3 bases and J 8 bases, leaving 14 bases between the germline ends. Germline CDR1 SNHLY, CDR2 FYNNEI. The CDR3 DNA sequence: TGTGCCAGCAGTGATGACAGATCGGGTCATGAGCAGTTCTTC. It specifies CASSDDRSGHEQFF.

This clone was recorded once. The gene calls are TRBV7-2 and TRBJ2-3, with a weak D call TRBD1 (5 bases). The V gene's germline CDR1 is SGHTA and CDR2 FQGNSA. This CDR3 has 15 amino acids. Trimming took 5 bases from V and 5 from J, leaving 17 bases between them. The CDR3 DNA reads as TGTGCCAGCAGCGGGAACAGGAAGTTGTTAGATACGCAGTATTTT. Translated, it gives CASSGNRKLLDTQYF.

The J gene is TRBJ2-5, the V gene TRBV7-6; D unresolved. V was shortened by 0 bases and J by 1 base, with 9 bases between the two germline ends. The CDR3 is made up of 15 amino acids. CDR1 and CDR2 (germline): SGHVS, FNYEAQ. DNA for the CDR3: TGTGCCAGCAGCTTAGCGTATGCAGGCCAAGAGACCCAGTACTTC. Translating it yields CASSLAYAGQETQYF.

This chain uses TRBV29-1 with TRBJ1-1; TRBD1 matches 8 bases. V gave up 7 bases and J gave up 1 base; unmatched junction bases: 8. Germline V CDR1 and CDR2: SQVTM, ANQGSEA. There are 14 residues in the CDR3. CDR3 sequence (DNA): TGCAGCGCTAACAGGGGGGGGCGGAACACTGAAGCTTTCTTT. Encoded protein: CSANRGGRNTEAFF. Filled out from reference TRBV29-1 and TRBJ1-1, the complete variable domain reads SAVISQKPSRDICQRGTSLTIQCQVDSQVTMMFWYRQQPGQSLTLIATANQGSEATYESGFVIDKFPISRPNLTFSTLTVSNMSPEDSSIYLCSANRGGRNTEAFFGQGTRLTVV.

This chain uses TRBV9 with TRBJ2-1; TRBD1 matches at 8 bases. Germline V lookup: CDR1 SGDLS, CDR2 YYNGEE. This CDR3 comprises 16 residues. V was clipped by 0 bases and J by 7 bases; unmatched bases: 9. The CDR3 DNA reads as TGTGCCAGCAGCGTAGCTTCCCAGGGGGCCTTGAATGAGCAGTTCTTC. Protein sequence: CASSVASQGALNEQFF.

The CDR3 loop is CASSRWAPNTDTQYF. The CDR3 DNA reads as TGTGCCAGCAGCCGGTGGGCCCCCAACACAGATACGCAGTATTTT. This chain uses TRBV7-6 with TRBJ2-3, with D uncertain. The V end was cut by 5 bases, the J end by 2 bases, with 14 bases between. Germline V CDR1 and CDR2: SGHVS, FNYEAQ. The CDR3 is 15 residues long.

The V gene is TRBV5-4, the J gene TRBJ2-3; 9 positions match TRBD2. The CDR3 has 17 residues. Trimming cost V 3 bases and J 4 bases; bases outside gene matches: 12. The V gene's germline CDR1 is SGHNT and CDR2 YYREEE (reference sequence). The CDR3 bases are TGTGCCAGCAGCTCTGGAAAACTAGCGGGCGGGGCAGATACGCAGTATTTT. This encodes CASSSGKLAGGADTQYF.

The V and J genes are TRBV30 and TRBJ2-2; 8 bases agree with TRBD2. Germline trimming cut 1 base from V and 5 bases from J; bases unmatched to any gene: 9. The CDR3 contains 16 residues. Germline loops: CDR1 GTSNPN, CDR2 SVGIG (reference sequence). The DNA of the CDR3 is TGTGCCTGGAGTGCACAAGCGGGAGTGAGGACCGGGGAGCTGTTTTTT. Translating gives CAWSAQAGVRTGELFF. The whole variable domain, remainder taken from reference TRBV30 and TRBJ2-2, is SQTIHQWPATLVQPVGSPLSLECTVEGTSNPNLYWYRQAAGRGLQLLFYSVGIGQISSEVPQNLSASRPQDRQFILSSKKLLLSDSGFYLCAWSAQAGVRTGELFFGEGSRLTVL.

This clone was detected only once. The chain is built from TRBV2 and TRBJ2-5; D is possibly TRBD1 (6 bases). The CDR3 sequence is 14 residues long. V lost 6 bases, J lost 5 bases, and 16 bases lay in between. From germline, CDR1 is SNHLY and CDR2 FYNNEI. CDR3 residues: CASSRGTRSETQYF. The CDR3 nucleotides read TGTGCCAGCAGCAGGGGAACTAGGTCGGAGACCCAGTACTTC.

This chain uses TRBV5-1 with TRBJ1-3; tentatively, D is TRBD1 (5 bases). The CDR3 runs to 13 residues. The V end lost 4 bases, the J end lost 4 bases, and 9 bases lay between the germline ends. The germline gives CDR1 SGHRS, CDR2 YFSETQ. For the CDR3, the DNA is TGCGCCAGCAGCGAAAACAGGGGAAACACCATATATTTT. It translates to CASSENRGNTIYF.

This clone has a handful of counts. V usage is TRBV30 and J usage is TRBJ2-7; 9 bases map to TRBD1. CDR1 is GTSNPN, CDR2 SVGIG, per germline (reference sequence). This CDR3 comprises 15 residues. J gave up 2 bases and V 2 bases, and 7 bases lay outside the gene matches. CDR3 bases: TGTGCCTGGAGTATAGGACAGGGGCAACCCTACGAGCAGTACTTC. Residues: CAWSIGQGQPYEQYF.

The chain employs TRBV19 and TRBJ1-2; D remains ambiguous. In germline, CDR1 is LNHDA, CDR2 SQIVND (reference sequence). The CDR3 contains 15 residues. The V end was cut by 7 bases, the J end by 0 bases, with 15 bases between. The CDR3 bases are TGTGCCAGTACCCCCGGGGAGCGAACTAACTATGGCTACACCTTC. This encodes CASTPGERTNYGYTF.

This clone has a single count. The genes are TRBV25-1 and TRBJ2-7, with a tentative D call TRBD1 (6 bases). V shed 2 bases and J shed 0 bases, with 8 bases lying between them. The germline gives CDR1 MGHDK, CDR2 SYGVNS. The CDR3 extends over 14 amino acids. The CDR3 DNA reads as TGTGCCAGCAGTGAACCGGGACACTCCTACGAGCAGTACTTC. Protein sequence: CASSEPGHSYEQYF.

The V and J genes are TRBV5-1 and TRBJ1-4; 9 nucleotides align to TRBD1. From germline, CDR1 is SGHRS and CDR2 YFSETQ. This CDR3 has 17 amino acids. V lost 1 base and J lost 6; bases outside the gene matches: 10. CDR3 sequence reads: CASSLTNTGGRDEKLFF. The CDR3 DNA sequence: TGCGCCAGCAGCTTGACCAATACAGGGGGCCGAGATGAAAAACTGTTTTTT.

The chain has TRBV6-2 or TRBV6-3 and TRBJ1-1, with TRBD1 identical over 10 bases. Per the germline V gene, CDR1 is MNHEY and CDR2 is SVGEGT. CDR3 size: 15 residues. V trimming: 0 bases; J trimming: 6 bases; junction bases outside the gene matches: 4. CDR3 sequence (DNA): TGTGCCAGCAGTTACTCCGGGACAGGGGTACCTGAAGCTTTCTTT. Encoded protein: CASSYSGTGVPEAFF.

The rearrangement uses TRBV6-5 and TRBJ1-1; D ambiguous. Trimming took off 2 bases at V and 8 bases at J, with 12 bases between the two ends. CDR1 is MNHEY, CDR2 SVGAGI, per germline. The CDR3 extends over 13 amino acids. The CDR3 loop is CASSYVLGGEAFF. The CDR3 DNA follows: TGTGCCAGCAGTTACGTTCTCGGAGGGGAAGCTTTCTTT.

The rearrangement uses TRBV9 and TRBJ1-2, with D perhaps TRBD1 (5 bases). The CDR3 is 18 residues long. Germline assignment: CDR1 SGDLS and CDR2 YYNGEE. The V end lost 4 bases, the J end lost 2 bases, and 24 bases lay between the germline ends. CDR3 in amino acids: CASSPSLPSTGTNYGYTF. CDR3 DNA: TGTGCCAGCAGCCCCAGTCTCCCTTCTACAGGAACGAACTATGGCTACACCTTC.

CDR3 in amino acids: CASSRGGRNQETQYF. DNA for the CDR3: TGTGCCAGCAGTCGAGGGGGCAGGAACCAAGAGACCCAGTACTTC. This chain connects TRBV6-5 to TRBJ2-5, with TRBD1 matching 7 bases. The germline CDR1 and CDR2 sequences are MNHEY and SVGAGI. The trim removed 5 bases at V and 0 bases at J, leaving 6 bases unmatched. This CDR3 comprises 15 residues.

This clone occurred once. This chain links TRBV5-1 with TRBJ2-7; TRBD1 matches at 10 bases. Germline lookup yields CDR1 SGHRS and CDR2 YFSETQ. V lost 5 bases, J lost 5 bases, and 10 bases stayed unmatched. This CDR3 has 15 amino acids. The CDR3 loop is CASRHSDRGLNEQYF. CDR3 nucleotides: TGCGCCAGCAGACATTCCGACAGGGGGCTGAACGAGCAGTACTTC.

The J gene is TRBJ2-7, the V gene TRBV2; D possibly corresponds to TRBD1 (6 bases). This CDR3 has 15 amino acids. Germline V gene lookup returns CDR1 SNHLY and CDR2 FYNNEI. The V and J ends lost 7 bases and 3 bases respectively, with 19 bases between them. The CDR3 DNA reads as TGTGCCAGCATGCAGGAACAGGGTGGAAGCTACGAGCAGTACTTC. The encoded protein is CASMQEQGGSYEQYF.

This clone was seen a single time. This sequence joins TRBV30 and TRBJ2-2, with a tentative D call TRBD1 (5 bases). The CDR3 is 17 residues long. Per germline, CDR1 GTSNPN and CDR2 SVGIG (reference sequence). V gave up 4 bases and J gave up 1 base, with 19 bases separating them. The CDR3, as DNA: TGTGCCTGGACCTCTGGGGCCTCGACAGTGAACACCGGGGAGCTGTTTTTT. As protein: CAWTSGASTVNTGELFF.